This T cell receptor beta chain was obtained from a study of neoadjuvant nivolumab and ipilimumab in lung cancer. As for the study in general: Nivolumab 3 mg/kg was given days 1, 15 and 29, plus ipilimumab 1 mg/kg day 1 in combination. Study-wide results and caveats: Higher pretherapy blood TCR richness went with higher resected-tumor richness. Resected tumors had greater TCR richness and clonality than uninvolved lung.

With regard to this clone: Its cognate antigen is unknown.

The CDR3 is 12 amino acids. Trimming took 2 bases from V and 8 from J, leaving 12 bases between them. CDR1 and CDR2 from the germline V gene are GTSNPN and SVGIG (reference sequence). TCRdb keeps only in-frame clones here, not all; method: immunoSEQ multiplex PCR. The sample includes approximately 20,000 clones, about 89% seen only once; the top ten take approximately 2.1%. This receptor was identified in an adult with non-small cell lung cancer. Specimen: peripheral blood, collected before neoadjuvant nivolumab, alone or with ipilimumab. The rearrangement joins TRBV30 to TRBJ1-1; TRBD1 might be the D (5 bases). CDR3 DNA sequence: TGTGCCTGGAGTACCGAGGGGCTCGAAGCTTTCTTT. As protein: CAWSTEGLEAFF.